The entry that follows covers one T cell receptor beta chain sequence. What it binds is not known. Authors' processing steps: Filtering differed because ImmunoSEQ produced junction-only sequences that carried no quality scores. Assay: immunoSEQ multiplex PCR; the TCRdb copy retains only in-frame clones and omits some. V, J and clone size are those of that table, while D and trimming were read from the DNA. Seen here are 2,500,000 or so clones, approximately 93% observed once, and the top ten hold around 0.37%. Division of CD4+ cells produced a CD45RA+ naive subset and a CD45RA-negative memory subset. Germline V gene sequence: CDR1 LGHNT, CDR2 FRNRAP. The CDR3 is 14 residues long. V was pared by 5 bases and J by 5 bases, with 7 bases of the junction left unmatched. The source of the sample is a study of shared clonotypes between healthy human individuals. Findings of the study overall: As a rule, naive subsets had a larger estimated richness than memory subsets. Generation of non-shared clonotypes was less probable than generation of clonotypes shared by all four donors.

This clonotype was obtained from a man between 18 and 29 years old in good health. Some clones in this sample may be carry-over from other donors' samples. The chain uses TRBV12-5 and TRBJ2-5; TRBD2 aligns across 8 bases. Sequencing used naive CD4+ T cells from PBMCs. Documented subset: CD45RA+ positively selected. The CDR3 is CASGKSGSVETQYF. CDR3 DNA sequence: TGTGCTAGTGGTAAAAGCGGGAGCGTGGAGACCCAGTACTTC.